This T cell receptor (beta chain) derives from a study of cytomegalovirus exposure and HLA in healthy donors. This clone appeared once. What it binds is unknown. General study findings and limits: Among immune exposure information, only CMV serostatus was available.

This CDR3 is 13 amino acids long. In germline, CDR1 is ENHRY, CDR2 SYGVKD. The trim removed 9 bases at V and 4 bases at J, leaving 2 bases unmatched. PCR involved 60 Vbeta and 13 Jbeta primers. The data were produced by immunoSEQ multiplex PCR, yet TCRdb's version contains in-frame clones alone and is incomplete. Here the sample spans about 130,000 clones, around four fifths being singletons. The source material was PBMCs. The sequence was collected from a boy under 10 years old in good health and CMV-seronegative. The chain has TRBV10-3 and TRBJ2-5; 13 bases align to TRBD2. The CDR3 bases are TGTGCCATAGGACTAGCGGGGGCAGAGACCCAGTACTTC. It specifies CAIGLAGAETQYF.